The 7 T cell receptor beta chains in this list originate from one sample, sequenced in a study of identical twins. TCRdb redid the calling of the 5' RACE reads with MiXCR, one entry per CDR3 protein. The sample lists roughly 720,000 distinct CDR3 sequences, 15% to 20% occurring once. These same records also appear under a second study, on T cells expressing NK-cell markers.

Sequences were obtained from PBMCs. Receptors were obtained from a woman aged 18-29 years in good health.

The chain joins TRBV30 to TRBJ1-5; 7 nucleotides line up with TRBD1. Germline CDR1 is GTSNPN and CDR2 is SVGIG (reference sequence). V lost 0 bases to trimming and J lost 4 bases; unmatched junction nucleotides: 6. This CDR3 spans 15 amino acids. The CDR3 here is CAWSVLTGRNQPQHF. DNA for the CDR3: TGTGCCTGGAGTGTATTGACAGGGCGGAATCAGCCCCAGCATTTT.

The chain combines TRBV6-1 with TRBJ1-1; D ambiguous. The germline CDR1 and CDR2 sequences are MNHNS and SASEGT. The CDR3 is 14 residues long. Trimming took 6 bases from V and 1 from J, leaving 12 bases between them. The CDR3 loop is CASRIHWENTEAFF. CDR3 coding DNA: TGTGCCAGCAGAATTCACTGGGAGAACACTGAAGCTTTCTTT.

This sequence joins TRBV14 and TRBJ2-3; D remains unclear. The CDR3 spans 14 residues. Germline assignment: CDR1 SGHDN and CDR2 FVKESK. V shed 4 bases and J shed 2 bases, with 10 bases lying between them. As DNA, the CDR3 is TGTGCCAGCAGCCTCGGACGGCACACAGATACGCAGTATTTT. Its protein product is CASSLGRHTDTQYF.

This clonotype has more than one count but fewer than ten. The V gene is TRBV12-3 or TRBV12-4, the J gene TRBJ2-1; tentatively, D is TRBD2 (6 bases). The CDR3 is 15 amino acids. Trimming took off 6 bases at V and 1 base at J, with 13 bases between the two ends. As DNA, the CDR3 is TGTGCCAGCAGCCCGGGGGTCCGATCCTACAATGAGCAGTTCTTC. Protein sequence: CASSPGVRSYNEQFF.

This clonotype occurred a few times. The V and J genes are TRBV7-8 and TRBJ2-6; TRBD2 matches 8 bases. Trimming cost V 4 bases and J 0 bases; bases outside gene matches: 5. CDR1 is SGHVS, CDR2 FQNEAQ, per germline. The CDR3 runs to 17 residues. This CDR3 reads CASSYLAGFSGANVLTF. The CDR3, as DNA: TGTGCCAGCAGCTACCTAGCGGGCTTCTCTGGGGCCAACGTCCTGACTTTC.

This clonotype was seen a handful of times. The rearrangement joins TRBV7-9 to TRBJ2-1; 7 nucleotides line up with TRBD1. V dropped 5 bases and J dropped 0; count of bases not matched to a gene: 7. Germline CDR1 and CDR2: SEHNR and FQNEAQ (reference sequence). There are 16 residues in the CDR3. This CDR3 reads CASSGNRGSSYNEQFF. In nucleotides, the CDR3 is TGTGCCAGCAGCGGTAACAGGGGAAGCTCCTACAATGAGCAGTTCTTC.

This clonotype was seen more than once but under ten times. The chain joins TRBV7-6 to TRBJ1-2; no firm D call. The CDR3 totals 16 residues. V lost 1 base and J lost 1, with 13 bases in between. Germline-derived CDR1 and CDR2 are SGHVS and FNYEAQ. The CDR3: CASSLGLGMGNYGYTF. The CDR3 DNA reads TGTGCCAGCAGCTTAGGGCTCGGGATGGGTAACTATGGCTACACCTTC.